These T cell receptor beta chains were read from a single sample in a study of blood T cell repertoires in COVID-19. Assay used: immunoSEQ multiplex PCR; TCRdb lists only in-frame clones, some missing. This repertoire shows roughly 260,000 clones, about 89% found once; its top ten account for over 2.5%. Sequenced material: PBMCs or T cells enriched from blood (not recorded which). The receptor source for this set is a woman under 30 who had recovered from COVID-19. The CDR3 runs from the conserved cysteine through the conserved F or W. A D gene is named only where the DNA matches it firmly. The size of a clone is reported for some rows only, either as once, few or many, or as a class for expanded clones.

d_gene: TRBD1; abundance: .; j_gene: TRBJ1-4; v_gene: TRBV5-4; CDR3aa: CASSWDRGREKLFF; CDR3nt: TGTGCCAGCAGCTGGGACAGGGGACGGGAAAAACTGTTTTTT
d_gene: TRBD2; abundance: .; j_gene: TRBJ2-3; v_gene: TRBV15; CDR3aa: CATSRERLAGLTDTQYF; CDR3nt: TGTGCCACCAGCAGGGAAAGACTAGCGGGGTTGACAGATACGCAGTATTTT
d_gene: TRBD2; abundance: .; j_gene: TRBJ2-1; v_gene: TRBV29-1; CDR3aa: CSVGLAGGSEQFF; CDR3nt: TGCAGCGTTGGACTAGCGGGGGGCAGTGAGCAGTTCTTC
d_gene: .; abundance: .; j_gene: TRBJ1-2; v_gene: TRBV30; CDR3aa: CAWSWRTDGYTF; CDR3nt: TGTGCCTGGAGTTGGAGGACTGATGGCTACACCTTC
d_gene: .; abundance: .; j_gene: TRBJ1-5; v_gene: TRBV2; CDR3aa: CASVWGGDQPQHF; CDR3nt: TGTGCCAGCGTTTGGGGCGGGGATCAGCCCCAGCATTTT
d_gene: .; abundance: few; j_gene: TRBJ2-1; v_gene: TRBV15; CDR3aa: CATREFPGSSSYNEQFF; CDR3nt: TGTGCCACCAGAGAGTTCCCGGGGTCGAGCTCCTACAATGAGCAGTTCTTC
d_gene: .; abundance: .; j_gene: TRBJ2-3; v_gene: TRBV30; CDR3aa: CAWSMGLEDTQYF; CDR3nt: TGTGCCTGGAGTATGGGCCTTGAAGATACGCAGTATTTT
d_gene: .; abundance: .; j_gene: TRBJ1-5; v_gene: TRBV10-3; CDR3aa: CAISGTDNQPQHF; CDR3nt: TGTGCCATCAGTGGGACAGATAATCAGCCCCAGCATTTT
d_gene: .; abundance: .; j_gene: TRBJ1-2; v_gene: TRBV3-1/TRBV3-2; CDR3aa: CASSQDPAGGKGERGYTF; CDR3nt: TGTGCCAGCAGCCAAGATCCCGCCGGAGGGAAAGGTGAAAGAGGCTACACCTTC
d_gene: TRBD1; abundance: .; j_gene: TRBJ1-1; v_gene: TRBV7-9; CDR3aa: CASSLNGPGQVHEAFF; CDR3nt: TGTGCCAGCAGCTTAAATGGACCAGGACAGGTCCATGAAGCTTTCTTT
d_gene: TRBD1; abundance: once; j_gene: TRBJ2-7; v_gene: TRBV4-2; CDR3aa: CASSQETGREQYF; CDR3nt: TGTGCCAGCAGCCAGGAGACAGGGCGCGAGCAGTACTTC
d_gene: TRBD1; abundance: .; j_gene: TRBJ2-2; v_gene: TRBV24-1; CDR3aa: CATSDRDRGDTGELFF; CDR3nt: TGTGCCACCAGTGACCGGGACAGGGGGGACACCGGGGAGCTGTTTTTT
d_gene: .; abundance: .; j_gene: TRBJ2-3; v_gene: TRBV6-1; CDR3aa: CASSEETGTDTQYF; CDR3nt: TGTGCCAGCAGTGAGGAGACAGGCACAGATACGCAGTATTTT
d_gene: .; abundance: .; j_gene: TRBJ2-1; v_gene: TRBV15; CDR3aa: CATSRDLARGLPSSYNEQFF; CDR3nt: TGTGCCACCAGCAGAGATTTAGCCAGGGGTCTCCCCAGCTCCTACAATGAGCAGTTCTTC
d_gene: TRBD2; abundance: .; j_gene: TRBJ2-5; v_gene: TRBV7-9; CDR3aa: CASSLGLAGVQETQYF; CDR3nt: TGTGCCAGCAGCCTCGGACTAGCGGGAGTTCAAGAGACCCAGTACTTC
d_gene: .; abundance: once; j_gene: TRBJ1-3; v_gene: TRBV2; CDR3aa: CARTEAGRQENTIYF; CDR3nt: TGTGCCAGGACCGAGGCAGGGCGTCAAGAAAACACCATATATTTT
d_gene: TRBD1; abundance: .; j_gene: TRBJ1-4; v_gene: TRBV28; CDR3aa: CASSSYRDRVGEKLFF; CDR3nt: TGTGCCAGCAGTTCGTACCGGGACAGGGTTGGTGAAAAACTGTTTTTT
d_gene: .; abundance: .; j_gene: TRBJ1-5; v_gene: TRBV23-1; CDR3aa: CASSQERTRSNQPQHF; CDR3nt: TGCGCCAGCAGTCAAGAACGGACAAGGAGCAATCAGCCCCAGCATTTT
d_gene: .; abundance: .; j_gene: TRBJ2-2; v_gene: TRBV18; CDR3aa: CASSPQPGASTGELFF; CDR3nt: TGTGCCAGCTCACCACAGCCGGGAGCGAGCACCGGGGAGCTGTTTTTT
d_gene: .; abundance: once; j_gene: TRBJ1-2; v_gene: TRBV5-5; CDR3aa: CASSPRADFDYGYTF; CDR3nt: TGTGCCAGCAGCCCGCGGGCAGATTTTGACTATGGCTACACCTTC
d_gene: .; abundance: .; j_gene: TRBJ2-7; v_gene: TRBV28; CDR3aa: CASSLSLTAFSYEQYF; CDR3nt: TGTGCCAGCAGCCTCTCCCTGACAGCTTTCTCCTACGAGCAGTACTTC
d_gene: TRBD1; abundance: .; j_gene: TRBJ1-2; v_gene: TRBV29-1; CDR3aa: CSVVGTTGQGYGYTF; CDR3nt: TGCAGCGTTGTGGGAACCACGGGACAGGGTTATGGCTACACCTTC
d_gene: TRBD1; abundance: .; j_gene: TRBJ1-1; v_gene: TRBV5-1; CDR3aa: CASSPRTGLGDTEAFF; CDR3nt: TGCGCCAGCAGCCCCCGGACAGGGTTAGGCGACACTGAAGCTTTCTTT
d_gene: TRBD1; abundance: .; j_gene: TRBJ1-2; v_gene: TRBV18; CDR3aa: CASSPSGGHGYTF; CDR3nt: TGTGCCAGCTCACCATCAGGGGGCCATGGCTACACCTTC
d_gene: .; abundance: .; j_gene: TRBJ2-3; v_gene: TRBV7-2; CDR3aa: CASSFRGLGGTQYF; CDR3nt: TGTGCCAGCAGCTTTCGGGGCTTGGGAGGTACGCAGTATTTT
d_gene: TRBD2; abundance: .; j_gene: TRBJ2-1; v_gene: TRBV5-6; CDR3aa: CASSWGLAGGNEQFF; CDR3nt: TGTGCCAGCAGCTGGGGACTAGCGGGGGGAAATGAGCAGTTCTTC
d_gene: .; abundance: .; j_gene: TRBJ1-3; v_gene: TRBV28; CDR3aa: CASSLWGSRGNTIYF; CDR3nt: TGTGCCAGCAGTTTATGGGGCAGCCGGGGAAACACCATATATTTT
d_gene: TRBD1; abundance: .; j_gene: TRBJ1-6; v_gene: TRBV2; CDR3aa: CASSGTRTGTGSSYNSPLHF; CDR3nt: TGTGCCAGCAGCGGAACGAGAACCGGGACAGGGAGCTCCTATAATTCACCCCTCCACTTT
d_gene: TRBD1; abundance: .; j_gene: TRBJ2-7; v_gene: TRBV6-5; CDR3aa: CASSYGDSPYEQYF; CDR3nt: TGTGCCAGCAGTTACGGGGACAGCCCCTACGAGCAGTACTTC
d_gene: .; abundance: .; j_gene: TRBJ1-6; v_gene: TRBV12-3/TRBV12-4; CDR3aa: CASSLGSGTLHF; CDR3nt: TGTGCCAGCAGTTTAGGATCAGGGACCCTCCACTTT